The 15 T cell receptor beta chains presented below share a single source sample, sequenced in a study of blood T cell repertoires in COVID-19 (dated by TCRdb to 2019 to 2021). Libraries were prepared through the immunoSEQ multiplex PCR assay. TCRdb stores this immuneACCESS table with in-frame sequences only. Part of the clones is absent; in the studies checked, under half of the shortfall reflects unresolved V genes, and no reason is known for the rest. This sample gives over 150,000 clones in total; about 80% of them show up just once. In total, the top ten clones hold 9% to 14% of the sample. Sequencing input: peripheral blood. Source of these receptors: a woman aged 55-70 years with COVID-19, enrolled during active disease.

This chain joins TRBV27 and TRBJ1-6, with 7 bases lining up with TRBD1. In germline, CDR1 is MNHEY, CDR2 SMNVEV (reference sequence). Unmatched junction bases numbered 8, after V lost 4 bases and J lost 14 bases. CDR3 length equals 13 residues. The CDR3 here is CASSSKEGATLHF. The CDR3 coding sequence is TGTGCCAGCAGTTCAAAAGAGGGGGCCACCCTCCACTTT.

J is TRBJ1-1 and V is TRBV11-2, with 9 positions matching TRBD1. The germline gives CDR1 SGHAT, CDR2 FQNNGV. The ends lost 4 bases at V and 1 base at J; junction bases unmatched: 4. CDR3 length equals 15 residues. The CDR3 here is CASSSNRGRNTEAFF. The CDR3 DNA reads TGTGCCAGCAGCTCCAACAGGGGGCGGAACACTGAAGCTTTCTTT. Full variable domain (outside the CDR3, taken from reference TRBV11-2 and TRBJ1-1): EAGVAQSPRYKIIEKRQSVAFWCNPISGHATLYWYQQILGQGPKLLIQFQNNGVVDDSQLPKDRFSAERLKGVDSTLKIQPAKLEDSAVYLCASSSNRGRNTEAFFGQGTRLTVV.

This rearrangement joins TRBV2 to TRBJ2-3, with TRBD2 as a possible D gene (5 bases). CDR1 and CDR2 from the germline V gene are SNHLY and FYNNEI. V lost 5 bases, J lost 5 bases, and 8 bases lay in between. There are 12 residues in the CDR3. This CDR3 reads CASSPRGDTQYF. As DNA, the CDR3 is TGTGCCAGCAGTCCTCGGGGAGATACGCAGTATTTT.

The chain couples TRBV7-2 to TRBJ2-1, with D maybe TRBD2 (5 bases). Trimming took off 5 bases at V and 12 bases at J, with 17 bases between the two ends. The CDR3 is made up of 13 amino acids. Germline CDR1 SGHTA, CDR2 FQGNSA. CDR3 coding DNA: TGTGCCAGCAGCACTCGGGCCCTCCGGGGGCAGTTCTTC. It specifies CASSTRALRGQFF.

The V and J genes are TRBV5-1 and TRBJ2-5; D is perhaps TRBD1 (5 bases). Trimming stripped 3 bases from V and 1 base from J, with 13 bases between. The germline V gene encodes CDR1 SGHRS and CDR2 YFSETQ. The CDR3 has 15 amino acids. For the CDR3, the DNA is TGCGCCAGCAGCTCGATCCCAGGGATCCAAGAGACCCAGTACTTC. Its translation is CASSSIPGIQETQYF.

This clone was found a few times. The identical CDR3 is also encoded by other nucleotide sequences in the sample. CDR3 coding DNA: TGTGCCAGTATTTTAGGGGCGAACACTGAAGCTTTCTTT. Its protein is CASILGANTEAFF. The chain has TRBV19 and TRBJ1-1, with TRBD1 as a possible D gene (5 bases). V lost 7 bases, J lost 1 base, and 10 bases lay in between. Germline V gene sequence: CDR1 LNHDA, CDR2 SQIVND (reference sequence). The CDR3 sequence is 13 residues long.

The chain is built from TRBV7-2 and TRBJ1-2; weak D call: TRBD1 (6 bases). Germline-derived CDR1 and CDR2 are SGHTA and FQGNSA. CDR3 size: 15 residues. V was shortened by 1 base and J by 2 bases, with 11 bases between the two germline ends. CDR3 nucleotide sequence: TGTGCCAGCAGCTTAGGCGGAAGGGGGAACTATGGCTACACCTTC. Its translation: CASSLGGRGNYGYTF.

A remark on this clone: The same CDR3 can be traced to other DNA sequences in this sample. The CDR3 region is CASSPTGNYGYTF. Written as DNA, the CDR3 is TGCGCCAGCAGCCCGACGGGTAACTATGGCTACACCTTC. V usage is TRBV5-1 and J usage is TRBJ1-2, with D hard to call. V lost 4 bases, J lost 1 base, and 8 bases lay in between. This CDR3 region has 13 residues. The germline V gene has CDR1 SGHRS and CDR2 YFSETQ.

The sample holds a few counts of this clone. The genes are TRBV27 and TRBJ2-2; D is ambiguous. Germline V lookup: CDR1 MNHEY, CDR2 SMNVEV (reference sequence). Trimming left V 3 bases short and J 3 bases short, with 5 bases between. The CDR3 extends over 13 amino acids. CDR3 DNA sequence: TGTGCCAGCAGTTTCGGTTACACCGGGGAGCTGTTTTTT. It yields the protein CASSFGYTGELFF.

The chain recombines TRBV6-5 with TRBJ1-2; the D is unclear. The V end lost 10 bases, the J end lost 4 bases, and 13 bases lay between the germline ends. The CDR3 has 12 amino acids. Germline loops: CDR1 MNHEY, CDR2 SVGAGI. CDR3 loop: CAIRSVGYGYTF. The CDR3 bases are TGTGCCATCCGTTCGGTTGGCTATGGCTACACCTTC.

This sequence joins TRBV5-6 and TRBJ1-4; 9 bases are a match to TRBD1. Germline-derived CDR1 and CDR2 are SGHDT and YYEEEE. Trimming at V came to 3 bases and at J to 11 bases, leaving 14 bases not matched to a gene. The CDR3 runs to 16 residues. The CDR3 region has the DNA TGTGCCAGCAGCTCCAAAGTACAGGGGGCAACAGAGAAACTGTTTTTT. Translated: CASSSKVQGATEKLFF.

The gene calls are TRBV19 and TRBJ2-2; the D gene is possibly TRBD1 (6 bases). Between the trimmed V and J ends, which lost 3 bases and 5 bases, there was a span of 22 bases. Germline lookup yields CDR1 LNHDA and CDR2 SQIVND (reference sequence). CDR3 size: 18 residues. CDR3 in DNA: TGTGCCAGTAGTATCCTCACCCCGACAGGACCAATGACCGGGGAGCTGTTTTTT. Translated: CASSILTPTGPMTGELFF. The variable domain in full, with the rest retrieved from reference TRBV19 and TRBJ2-2, is DGGITQSPKYLFRKEGQNVTLSCEQNLNHDAMYWYRQDPGQGLRLIYYSQIVNDFQKGDIAEGYSVSREKKESFPLTVTSAQKNPTAFYLCASSILTPTGPMTGELFFGEGSRLTVL.

This clone was counted between two and nine times. This CDR3 is also generated by other DNA sequences in the sample. V gene TRBV9 combines with J gene TRBJ1-1; D ambiguous. Germline CDR1 and CDR2: SGDLS and YYNGEE. V lost 0 bases to trimming and J lost 1 base, with 7 bases between them. This CDR3 has 14 amino acids. The CDR3, as DNA: TGTGCCAGCAGCGTAGCTCCCGGGAACACTGAAGCTTTCTTT. Its protein is CASSVAPGNTEAFF.

This clone was seen a single time. The chain carries TRBV6-5 and TRBJ1-2; 7 nucleotides line up with TRBD1. V shed 6 bases, J shed 4 bases, and the junction held 8 bases outside the gene matches. The CDR3 totals 14 residues. The germline CDR1 and CDR2 sequences are MNHEY and SVGAGI. Written as DNA, the CDR3 is TGTGCCAGCAGGATAGGACAGGTTCCCTATGGCTACACCTTC. It translates to CASRIGQVPYGYTF.

Only a few counts were recorded for this clone. The chain employs TRBV4-2 and TRBJ2-3; D unresolved. The CDR3 is made up of 15 amino acids. The germline gives CDR1 LGHNA, CDR2 YNFKEQ. Trimming pared 0 bases from V and 4 bases from J, leaving 11 bases between. CDR3 residues: CASSQDNSPADTQYF. CDR3 in DNA: TGTGCCAGCAGCCAAGATAACAGCCCAGCAGATACGCAGTATTTT.